The 17 T cell receptor beta chains presented below share a single source sample, sequenced in a study of T cell repertoires in cytomegalovirus infection. What these receptors recognize is not known. TCRdb fed the reads into MiXCR, producing one record per CDR3 protein. The data hold about 310,000 distinct CDR3 sequences, with about 25% observed a single time. This specimen consisted of cultured PBMCs, obtained from culture after CMV antigen stimulation. The receptors derive from a human donor in good health (CMV status not recorded). Some clones in this sample may be carry-over from other donors' samples.

The chain recombines TRBV4-1 with TRBJ2-3; 8 nucleotides line up with TRBD2. The CDR3 is 17 amino acids. CDR1 is MGHRA, CDR2 YSYEKL, per germline. V trimming: 3 bases; J trimming: 3 bases; junction bases outside the gene matches: 11. Here the CDR3 reads CASSQSPGGAGTDTQYF. In DNA form, the CDR3 reads TGCGCCAGCAGCCAGAGCCCCGGGGGGGCAGGAACAGATACGCAGTATTTT.

The J gene is TRBJ2-1, the V gene TRBV6-6; 13 positions agree with TRBD2. V dropped 2 bases and J dropped 8; count of bases not matched to a gene: 6. The CDR3 is 16 residues long. Germline V gene lookup returns CDR1 MNHNY and CDR2 SVGAGI (reference sequence). The CDR3 bases are TGTGCCAGCAGTTACCCGGGGACTAGCGGGACCCATGAGCAGTTCTTC. Its translation: CASSYPGTSGTHEQFF.

This clonotype was seen a few times. This sequence joins TRBV4-1 and TRBJ1-3; unclear D gene. V dropped 0 bases and J dropped 4 bases, with 13 bases sitting between them. This CDR3 spans 16 amino acids. Germline V gene sequence: CDR1 MGHRA, CDR2 YSYEKL. CDR3 DNA: TGCGCCAGCAGCCAAGATCGGGGAGTTTCAGGAAACACCATATATTTT. It specifies CASSQDRGVSGNTIYF.

This clonotype was counted only a few times. This chain connects TRBV29-1 to TRBJ1-2; D might be TRBD1 (6 bases). The CDR3 runs to 14 residues. Trimming cost V 7 bases and J 3 bases, with 18 bases left between them. In germline, CDR1 is SQVTM, CDR2 ANQGSEA. CDR3 sequence reads: CSAPSTGFHYGYTF. For the CDR3, the DNA is TGCAGCGCCCCGAGTACAGGGTTCCACTATGGCTACACCTTC.

This clonotype was seen only once. The rearrangement links TRBV5-6 to TRBJ1-4; 9 nucleotides align to TRBD1. The CDR3 sequence is 18 residues long. From germline, CDR1 is SGHDT and CDR2 YYEEEE. The junction had 10 bases not matched to a gene; V was cut back by 4 bases and J by 0 bases. The CDR3 bases are TGTGCCAGCAGCGCGACGACAGGGGGAATCGCAACTAATGAAAAACTGTTTTTT. Its translation is CASSATTGGIATNEKLFF.

This clonotype was seen ten or more times. This chain connects TRBV6-4 to TRBJ2-2; 9 positions match TRBD1. The CDR3 is 15 amino acids. CDR1 and CDR2 from the germline V gene are MRHNA and SNTAGT. V lost 5 bases, J lost 5 bases, and 6 bases stayed unmatched. Here the CDR3 DNA reads TGTGCCAGCAGTACGGGACAGGGCTCTACCGGGGAGCTGTTTTTT. Amino acids: CASSTGQGSTGELFF.

This chain links TRBV25-1 with TRBJ1-4, with 7 nucleotides matching TRBD1. Germline V gene data show CDR1 as MGHDK and CDR2 as SYGVNS. V was pared by 8 bases and J by 6 bases, with 6 bases of the junction left unmatched. The CDR3 consists of 13 residues. The CDR3 DNA reads as TGTGCCAGCGCAGACAGGGCACATGAAAAACTGTTTTTT. Amino acids: CASADRAHEKLFF.

This clonotype was detected many times. The chain joins TRBV7-2 to TRBJ1-1; no clear D gene. The V and J ends lost 5 bases and 5 bases respectively, with 9 bases between them. CDR1 is SGHTA and CDR2 is FQGNSA in the germline V gene. The CDR3 loop spans 12 amino acids. The CDR3 is CASSQDGTEAFF. The CDR3 coding sequence is TGTGCCAGCAGCCAGGACGGGACTGAAGCTTTCTTT.

This clonotype was counted between two and nine times. The rearrangement uses TRBV10-1 and TRBJ2-5; D is undetermined. The CDR3 is made up of 13 amino acids. V was cut by 4 bases and J by 4 bases, with 10 bases left in between. Germline V gene data show CDR1 as WNHNN and CDR2 as SYGVQD (reference sequence). CDR3 in DNA: TGCGCCAGCAGTGTGGGAAGAGGAGAGACCCAGTACTTC. Translating it yields CASSVGRGETQYF.

The chain has TRBV5-1 and TRBJ2-2; TRBD2 is a possible D gene (6 bases). Trimming removed 4 bases from V and 3 bases from J, with 16 bases in between. This CDR3 has 16 amino acids. Germline V CDR1 and CDR2: SGHRS, YFSETQ. The CDR3 DNA follows: TGCGCCAGCAGCCACGAAATTCTAGCGCACACCGGGGAGCTGTTTTTT. It is translated as CASSHEILAHTGELFF.

This clonotype was found a few times. The chain has TRBV6-5 and TRBJ2-3; 8 bases line up with TRBD1. J gave up 2 bases and V 5 bases, and 9 bases lay outside the gene matches. CDR1 MNHEY and CDR2 SVGAGI come from the germline V gene. The CDR3 extends over 16 amino acids. CDR3 in DNA: TGTGCCAGCAGTCCCCCCCCGGGACAGGACACAGATACGCAGTATTTT. Its translation: CASSPPPGQDTDTQYF.

This clonotype was detected once. The gene calls are TRBV4-1 and TRBJ2-2, with TRBD1 matching over 7 bases. CDR1 and CDR2 (germline): MGHRA, YSYEKL. V lost 3 bases to trimming and J lost 1 base; unmatched junction nucleotides: 11. This CDR3 has 18 amino acids. CDR3 protein: CASSHFAEGGRNTGELFF. For the CDR3, the DNA is TGCGCCAGCAGCCACTTTGCAGAAGGGGGCCGGAACACCGGGGAGCTGTTTTTT.

The chain joins TRBV7-2 to TRBJ2-1; 8 positions match TRBD2. CDR1 and CDR2 from the germline V gene are SGHTA and FQGNSA. The CDR3 runs 15 residues. The V and J ends lost 10 bases and 8 bases, in that order; junction bases with no gene match: 16. Here the CDR3 reads CANSFKRERIYEQFF. The CDR3 DNA is TGTGCCAACAGTTTCAAGCGGGAGCGAATCTATGAGCAGTTCTTC.

This clonotype was seen a handful of times. V and J are TRBV20-1 and TRBJ2-2; D perhaps matches TRBD2 (6 bases). CDR1 and CDR2 from the germline V gene are DFQATT and SNEGSKA (reference sequence). The CDR3 has 14 residues. Trimming pared 7 bases from V and 1 base from J, leaving 13 bases between. CDR3 DNA sequence: TGCAGTGGTTACTGGGGACTGAACACCGGGGAGCTGTTTTTT. Its protein is CSGYWGLNTGELFF.

This clonotype was detected only a few times. The gene calls are TRBV6-1 and TRBJ2-5, with TRBD1 matching 12 bases. This CDR3 comprises 15 residues. V was pared by 6 bases and J by 5 bases, with 7 bases of the junction left unmatched. Per germline, CDR1 MNHNS and CDR2 SASEGT. Written as DNA, the CDR3 is TGTGCCAGCAGGACCGGGACAGGGGGCTATGAGACCCAGTACTTC. It specifies CASRTGTGGYETQYF.

This clonotype was observed at least ten times. This chain connects TRBV7-2 to TRBJ2-4, with D maybe TRBD2 (6 bases). Between the trimmed V and J ends, which lost 2 bases and 2 bases, there was a span of 13 bases. Germline CDR1 and CDR2: SGHTA and FQGNSA. The CDR3 is made up of 16 amino acids. In DNA, the CDR3 is TGTGCCAGCAGCTTAAATAGCGGAAGAACCAAAAACATTCAGTACTTC. Amino acids: CASSLNSGRTKNIQYF.

The chain has TRBV4-1 and TRBJ2-1, with 12 bases aligning to TRBD2. The ends lost 4 bases at V and 5 bases at J; junction bases unmatched: 6. The CDR3 extends over 16 amino acids. The V gene's germline CDR1 is MGHRA and CDR2 YSYEKL. The CDR3 is CASSLRLAGDHNEQFF. The CDR3 nucleotides are TGCGCCAGCAGCCTCCGACTAGCGGGAGACCACAATGAGCAGTTCTTC.